The 23 T cell receptor beta chains presented below share a single source sample, sequenced in a study of early T cells in non-severe SARS-CoV-2 infection. TCRdb itself ran the 5' RACE reads through MiXCR, one entry per CDR3 protein. The table has under 40,000 distinct CDR3 sequences, 5.9% seen once. The sample taken for sequencing was whole blood. These receptors all stem from an adult who was a healthcare worker with PCR-confirmed SARS-CoV-2 infection or an uninfected control (not recorded which).

This clonotype has a count of ten or more. The V gene is TRBV7-2, the J gene TRBJ2-1, with D uncertain. Germline CDR1 SGHTA, CDR2 FQGNSA. The CDR3 has 11 residues. V lost 5 bases and J 9 bases, leaving 8 bases between the germline ends. CDR3 sequence (DNA): TGTGCCAGCAGCCCGGCACGTGAGCAGTTCTTC. The encoded protein is CASSPAREQFF.

This clonotype was recorded at least ten times. The chain joins TRBV29-1 to TRBJ2-7; no clear D. The ends were cut back, 1 base at V and 2 bases at J, with 9 bases in the middle. Per germline, CDR1 SQVTM and CDR2 ANQGSEA. There are 13 residues in the CDR3. The CDR3 sequence: CSVEVPATYEQYF. CDR3 bases: TGCAGCGTTGAAGTACCGGCTACCTACGAGCAGTACTTC.

The sample holds many counts of this clonotype. The CDR3 spells CSAREGTGDTDTQYF. The DNA of the CDR3 is TGCAGTGCTAGAGAGGGGACAGGGGACACAGATACGCAGTATTTT. This chain connects TRBV20-1 to TRBJ2-3; TRBD1 aligns across 10 bases. The CDR3 spans 15 residues. Trimming cost V 0 bases and J 2 bases; bases outside gene matches: 2. Per germline, CDR1 DFQATT and CDR2 SNEGSKA (reference sequence).

The table lists this clonotype with many counts. The chain is built from TRBV28 and TRBJ2-7, with D possibly being TRBD1 (6 bases). This CDR3 contains 14 residues. V lost 7 bases and J 5 bases, leaving 18 bases between the germline ends. Per germline, CDR1 MDHEN and CDR2 SYDVKM. DNA for the CDR3: TGTGCCAGCATCGACCACGGCAGGGGCCACGAGCAGTACTTC. Amino acid sequence: CASIDHGRGHEQYF.

Regarding this clonotype: A much larger clone differs from this one at a single base, so this may be a read error. The chain employs TRBV7-7 and TRBJ2-1; 10 nucleotides line up with TRBD2. Germline CDR1 reads SSHAT; CDR2 reads FNYEAQ (reference sequence). The length of the CDR3 is 18 residues. The CDR3 spells CASSLMLAGENIDNEQFF. CDR3 nucleotides: TGTGCTAGCAGCTTAATGCTAGCGGGAGAAAACATAGACAATGAGCAGTTCTTC. Full variable domain (outside the CDR3, taken from reference TRBV7-7 and TRBJ2-1): GAGVSQSPRYKVTKRGQDVTLRCDPISSHATLYWYQQALGQGPEFLTYFNYEAQPDKSGLPSDRFSAERPEGSISTLTIQRTEQRDSAMYRCASSLMLAGENIDNEQFFGPGTRLTVL.

This clonotype was observed at least ten times. The chain employs TRBV11-2 and TRBJ1-4; 7 nucleotides line up with TRBD1. With 5 bases clipped from V and 3 bases from J, the junction kept 3 bases outside the gene matches. The CDR3 runs 14 residues. The V gene's germline CDR1 is SGHAT and CDR2 FQNNGV. As DNA, the CDR3 is TGTGCCAGCAGCCGGGACAGTCCTAATGAAAAACTGTTTTTT. It is translated as CASSRDSPNEKLFF. The full variable domain, completed using reference TRBV11-2 and TRBJ1-4, is EAGVAQSPRYKIIEKRQSVAFWCNPISGHATLYWYQQILGQGPKLLIQFQNNGVVDDSQLPKDRFSAERLKGVDSTLKIQPAKLEDSAVYLCASSRDSPNEKLFFGSGTQLSVL.

This clonotype has ten or more counts. This chain connects TRBV30 to TRBJ2-2; a possible D gene is TRBD2 (6 bases). The germline V and J ends were trimmed by 2 bases and 4 bases, with 14 bases remaining between them. Germline V gene sequence: CDR1 GTSNPN, CDR2 SVGIG (reference sequence). The CDR3 extends over 15 amino acids. DNA for the CDR3: TGTGCCTGGAGTTCGCCTAGCGATGTCACCGGGGAGCTGTTTTTT. This codes for CAWSSPSDVTGELFF.

This clonotype was seen at least ten times. The chain couples TRBV5-5 to TRBJ1-5, with TRBD1 matching 7 bases. V was pared by 3 bases and J by 6 bases, with 9 bases of the junction left unmatched. The CDR3 consists of 15 residues. The germline V gene encodes CDR1 SGHKS and CDR2 YYEKEE (reference sequence). The CDR3 sequence is CASSSSRQGGQPQHF. The CDR3 nucleotides are TGTGCCAGCAGCTCATCTCGACAGGGAGGTCAGCCCCAGCATTTT.

This clonotype was seen ten or more times. This chain uses TRBV4-1 with TRBJ2-3; possibly TRBD1 or TRBD2 for D (6 bases each). This CDR3 comprises 17 residues. CDR1 is MGHRA and CDR2 is YSYEKL in the germline V gene. V dropped 1 base and J dropped 3 bases, with 17 bases sitting between them. For the CDR3, the DNA is TGCGCCAGCAGCCAAGGTTGGAGCGGAGGGGGGACAGATACGCAGTATTTT. Protein product: CASSQGWSGGGTDTQYF.

This clonotype was recorded many times. At one boundary the junction diverges from the germline segment, which might be a read error. This chain joins TRBV7-7 and TRBJ1-2; 8 bases agree with TRBD1. The CDR3 is 16 residues long. CDR1 SSHAT and CDR2 FNYEAQ come from the germline V gene (reference sequence). This CDR3 reads CASSQKKDREDYGYTF. The CDR3 region has the DNA TGTGCTAGCAGCCAAAAAAAGGACAGGGAGGACTATGGCTACACCTTC.

This clonotype came up many times. The genes are TRBV20-1 and TRBJ2-1; D unresolved. Germline values: CDR1 DFQATT, CDR2 SNEGSKA (reference sequence). The CDR3 consists of 13 residues. Trimming stripped 2 bases from V and 4 bases from J, with 9 bases between. CDR3 sequence reads: CSARTPTYNEQFF. The CDR3, as DNA: TGCAGTGCTAGAACTCCAACGTACAATGAGCAGTTCTTC.

The rearrangement uses TRBV18 and TRBJ2-3; D is perhaps TRBD2 (5 bases). The V and J ends lost 2 bases and 3 bases respectively, with 9 bases between them. The germline V gene encodes CDR1 KGHSH and CDR2 LQKENI. This CDR3 contains 14 residues. The DNA for the CDR3 is TGTGCCAGCTCACCATCAGAGGGAACAGATACGCAGTATTTT. Translated, it gives CASSPSEGTDTQYF.

This clonotype was seen more than once but under ten times. V is TRBV14 and J is TRBJ1-1, with D unresolved. CDR3 size: 13 residues. In germline, CDR1 is SGHDN, CDR2 FVKESK. Trimming took 4 bases from V and 1 from J, leaving 7 bases between them. This chain's CDR3 is CASSLLANTEAFF. DNA of the CDR3: TGTGCCAGCAGCCTTCTGGCGAACACTGAAGCTTTCTTT.

This clonotype was seen many times. The rearrangement uses TRBV6-5 and TRBJ2-3; D is unresolved. The CDR3 is made up of 15 amino acids. Trimming shortened V by 4 bases and J by 2 bases, and 13 bases separated the two germline ends. Per the germline V gene, CDR1 is MNHEY and CDR2 is SVGAGI. CDR3 region: CASSSTWVTTDTQYF. CDR3 sequence (DNA): TGTGCCAGCAGTTCCACCTGGGTGACCACAGATACGCAGTATTTT.

In its sample, this clonotype was seen many times. The junction differs from germline at one of its ends, possibly a read error. This chain connects TRBV7-7 to TRBJ2-6; D may be TRBD1 or TRBD2 (5 bases each). Germline lookup yields CDR1 SSHAT and CDR2 FNYEAQ (reference sequence). The CDR3 loop spans 17 amino acids. The chain's CDR3 is CASSPSLRGSGANVLTF. CDR3 nucleotide sequence: TGTGCTAGCAGCCCCTCCTTGAGGGGATCCGGGGCCAACGTCCTGACTTTC.

This clonotype has more than one count but fewer than ten. The chain joins TRBV15 to TRBJ2-2; maybe TRBD2 (6 bases). V was cut by 3 bases and J by 3 bases, with 35 bases left in between. Germline loops: CDR1 LNHNV, CDR2 YYDKDF (reference sequence). CDR3 length: 23 residues. The CDR3 nucleotides read TGTGCCACCAGCAGGGGGAGAGTCGGAGGGACCGTCTCCTCGTTCCGCGACACCGGGGAGCTGTTTTTT. It is translated as CATSRGRVGGTVSSFRDTGELFF.

This clonotype was seen repeatedly, ten times or more. The rearrangement uses TRBV3-1 and TRBJ1-2; TRBD1 matches at 7 bases. J was trimmed by 4 bases and V by 3 bases; bases with no gene match: 8. Germline CDR1 is LGHDT and CDR2 is YNNKEL (reference sequence). The CDR3 totals 15 residues. The CDR3 DNA follows: TGTGCCAGCAGCCAGGACGACAGGGAAGCCTATGGCTACACCTTC. This codes for CASSQDDREAYGYTF.

In this sample, this clonotype turned up once. This rearrangement joins TRBV13 to TRBJ1-4; D unresolved. Trimming left V 3 bases short and J 2 bases short, with 10 bases between. Per the germline V gene, CDR1 is PRHDT and CDR2 is FYEKMQ (reference sequence). The length of the CDR3 is 15 residues. DNA of the CDR3: TGTGCCAGCAGCTTCTCGCCAAGGACTAATGAAAAACTGTTTTTT. Protein sequence: CASSFSPRTNEKLFF.

This clonotype was recorded at least ten times. This chain joins TRBV7-2 and TRBJ2-5, with 10 bases that match TRBD1. This CDR3 has 17 amino acids. The germline V gene has CDR1 SGHTA and CDR2 FQGNSA. The trim removed 5 bases at V and 7 bases at J, leaving 16 bases unmatched. CDR3 sequence reads: CASSPTSRTGDRGTQYF. The CDR3 bases are TGTGCCAGCAGCCCTACCAGCCGGACAGGGGACAGGGGGACCCAGTACTTC.

This clonotype showed up many times. The V call is TRBV12-3 or TRBV12-4, the J call TRBJ1-5; 9 nucleotides align to TRBD1. V lost 5 bases, J lost 5 bases, and 4 bases stayed unmatched. CDR3 length equals 14 residues. The CDR3 DNA reads as TGTGCCAGCAGTCGACAGGGGGAGGATCAGCCCCAGCATTTT. It encodes CASSRQGEDQPQHF.

This clonotype was seen many times. The CDR3 reads CASSSDYNEQFF. CDR3 in DNA: TGTGCCAGCAGTTCCGATTACAATGAGCAGTTCTTC. The chain couples TRBV28 to TRBJ2-1; D not resolved. This CDR3 is built from 12 residues. Germline V gene lookup returns CDR1 MDHEN and CDR2 SYDVKM. V lost 4 bases to trimming and J lost 4 bases, with 5 bases between them.

The V call is TRBV2, the J call TRBJ2-6, with D tentatively TRBD1 or TRBD2 (5 bases each). Trimming left V 2 bases short and J 8 bases short, with 10 bases between. In germline, CDR1 is SNHLY, CDR2 FYNNEI. The CDR3 spans 14 residues. The DNA of the CDR3 is TGTGCCAGCAGTGAAATTATGGGACCCAACGTCCTGACTTTC. Translation gives CASSEIMGPNVLTF.

This clonotype has at least ten counts. CDR3 amino acids: CSVSTGGRNIQYF. CDR3 DNA: TGCAGCGTCTCGACAGGGGGCCGGAACATTCAGTACTTC. V usage is TRBV29-1 and J usage is TRBJ2-4; TRBD1 agrees at 10 bases. Trimming took 6 bases from V and 7 from J; bases not matched to a gene: 6. The V gene's germline CDR1 is SQVTM and CDR2 ANQGSEA. CDR3 length equals 13 residues.